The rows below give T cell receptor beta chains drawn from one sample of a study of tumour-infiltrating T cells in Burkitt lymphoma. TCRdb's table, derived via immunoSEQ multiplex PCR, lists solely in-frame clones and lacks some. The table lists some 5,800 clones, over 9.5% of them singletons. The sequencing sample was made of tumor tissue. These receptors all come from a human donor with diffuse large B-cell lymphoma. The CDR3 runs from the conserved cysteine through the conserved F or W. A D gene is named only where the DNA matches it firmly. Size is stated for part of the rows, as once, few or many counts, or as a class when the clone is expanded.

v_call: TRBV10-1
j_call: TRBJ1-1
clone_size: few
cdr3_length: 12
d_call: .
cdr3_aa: CASSGAGTEAFF
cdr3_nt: TGCGCCAGCAGTGGGGCCGGGACCGAAGCTTTCTTT

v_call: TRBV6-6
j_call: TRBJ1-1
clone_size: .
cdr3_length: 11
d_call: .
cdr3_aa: CASRPQGEAFF
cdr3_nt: TGTGCCAGCAGACCCCAGGGTGAGGCTTTCTTT

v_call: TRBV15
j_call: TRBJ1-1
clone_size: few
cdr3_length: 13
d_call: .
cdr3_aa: CATSRGLNTEAFF
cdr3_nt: TGTGCCACCAGCAGAGGTCTGAACACTGAAGCTTTCTTT

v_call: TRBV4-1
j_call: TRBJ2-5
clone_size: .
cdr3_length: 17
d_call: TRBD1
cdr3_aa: CASSPGQGIAYRETQYF
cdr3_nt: TGCGCCAGCAGCCCGGGACAGGGAATAGCGTACCGAGAGACCCAGTACTTC

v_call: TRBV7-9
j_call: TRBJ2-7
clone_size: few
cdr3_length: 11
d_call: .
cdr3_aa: CASSDGYEQYF
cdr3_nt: TGTGCCAGCAGCGATGGCTACGAGCAGTACTTC

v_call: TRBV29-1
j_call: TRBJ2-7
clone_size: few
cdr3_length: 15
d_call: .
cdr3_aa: CSVEDRGVSFHEQYF
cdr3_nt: TGCAGCGTTGAAGACAGGGGCGTAAGTTTCCACGAGCAGTACTTC

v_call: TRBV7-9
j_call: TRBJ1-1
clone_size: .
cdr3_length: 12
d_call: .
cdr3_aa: CASSRADTEAFF
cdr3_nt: TGTGCCAGCAGCCGCGCGGACACGGAAGCTTTCTTT

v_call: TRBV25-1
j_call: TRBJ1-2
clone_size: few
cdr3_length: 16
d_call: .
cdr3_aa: CASSESRAPGRGGYTF
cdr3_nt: TGTGCCAGCAGTGAATCCCGGGCCCCAGGCCGGGGAGGCTACACCTTC

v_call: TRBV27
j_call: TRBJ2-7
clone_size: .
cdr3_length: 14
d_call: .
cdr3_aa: CASSSSGPRGEQYF
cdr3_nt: TGTGCCAGCAGTTCCTCCGGGCCCCGAGGAGAGCAGTACTTC

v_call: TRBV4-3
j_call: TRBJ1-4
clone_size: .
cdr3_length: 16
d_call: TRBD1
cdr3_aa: CASSQDYQTGGEKLFF
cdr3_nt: TGCGCCAGCAGCCAAGATTATCAGACAGGGGGCGAAAAACTGTTTTTT

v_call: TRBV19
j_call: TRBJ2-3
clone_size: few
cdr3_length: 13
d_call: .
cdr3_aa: CASRPSGTDTQYF
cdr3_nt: TGTGCCAGTAGACCATCAGGCACAGATACGCAGTATTTT

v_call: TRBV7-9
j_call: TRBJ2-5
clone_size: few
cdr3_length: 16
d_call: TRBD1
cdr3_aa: CASVGMGQPSAETQYF
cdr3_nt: TGTGCCAGCGTCGGTATGGGACAGCCCAGCGCGGAGACCCAGTACTTC

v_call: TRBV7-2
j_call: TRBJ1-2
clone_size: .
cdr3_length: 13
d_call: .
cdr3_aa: CASSLNPNYGYTF
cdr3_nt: TGTGCCAGCAGCTTAAACCCTAACTATGGCTACACCTTC

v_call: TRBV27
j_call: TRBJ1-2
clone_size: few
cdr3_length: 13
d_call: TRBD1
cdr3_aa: CASSPRGPYGYTF
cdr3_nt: TGTGCCAGCAGTCCAAGGGGGCCTTATGGCTACACCTTC

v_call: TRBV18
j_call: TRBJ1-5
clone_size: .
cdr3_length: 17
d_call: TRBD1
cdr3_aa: CANSPPPGGNHNQPQHF
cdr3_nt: TGTGCCAACTCACCACCGCCAGGGGGGAATCACAATCAGCCCCAGCATTTT

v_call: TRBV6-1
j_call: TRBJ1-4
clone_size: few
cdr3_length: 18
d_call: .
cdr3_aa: CASSEALQGTALAQKLFF
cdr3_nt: TGTGCCAGCAGTGAAGCGCTTCAGGGGACCGCTCTGGCACAAAAACTGTTTTTT

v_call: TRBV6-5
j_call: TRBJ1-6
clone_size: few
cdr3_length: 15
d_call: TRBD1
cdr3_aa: CASSYGGRGRSPLHF
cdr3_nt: TGTGCCAGCAGTTACGGTGGCAGGGGGCGTTCACCCCTCCACTTT

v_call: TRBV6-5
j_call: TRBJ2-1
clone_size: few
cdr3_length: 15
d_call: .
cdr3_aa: CASSYQPLDFNEQFF
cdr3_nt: TGTGCCAGCAGTTACCAGCCCCTTGACTTCAATGAGCAGTTCTTC

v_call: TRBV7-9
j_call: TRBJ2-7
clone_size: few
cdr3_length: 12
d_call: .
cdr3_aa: CASSLVRDEQYF
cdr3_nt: TGTGCCAGCAGCTTAGTCCGGGACGAGCAGTACTTC

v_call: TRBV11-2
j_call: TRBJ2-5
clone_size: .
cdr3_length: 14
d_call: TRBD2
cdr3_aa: CASSPSGGTQAQYF
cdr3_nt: TGTGCCAGCAGCCCTAGCGGGGGAACCCAGGCCCAGTACTTC

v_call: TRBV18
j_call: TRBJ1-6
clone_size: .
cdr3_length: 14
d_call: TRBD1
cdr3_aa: CASSLTGINSPLHF
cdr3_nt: TGTGCCAGCTCATTGACAGGGATAAATTCACCCCTCCACTTT

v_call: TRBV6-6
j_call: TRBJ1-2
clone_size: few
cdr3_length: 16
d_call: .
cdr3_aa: CASSLQPGTANYGYTF
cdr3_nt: TGTGCCAGCAGTTTGCAACCGGGGACTGCGAACTATGGCTACACCTTC

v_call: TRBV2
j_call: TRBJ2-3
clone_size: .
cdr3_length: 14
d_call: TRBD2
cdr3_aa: CASSEGLATDTQYF
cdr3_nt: TGTGCCAGCAGTGAGGGACTAGCCACAGATACGCAGTATTTT

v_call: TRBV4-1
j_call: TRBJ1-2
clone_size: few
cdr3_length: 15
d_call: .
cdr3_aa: CASSQGRGTNYGYTF
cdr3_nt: TGCGCCAGCAGCCAAGGACGTGGAACTAACTATGGCTACACCTTC

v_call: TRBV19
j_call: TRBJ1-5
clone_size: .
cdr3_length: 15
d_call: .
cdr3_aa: CASSIEQYSNQPQHF
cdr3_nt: TGTGCCAGTAGTATAGAACAGTATAGCAATCAGCCCCAGCATTTT

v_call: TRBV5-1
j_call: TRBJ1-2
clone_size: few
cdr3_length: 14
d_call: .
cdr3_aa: CASSLGTVNYGYTF
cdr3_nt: TGCGCCAGCAGCTTGGGGACAGTCAACTATGGCTACACCTTC

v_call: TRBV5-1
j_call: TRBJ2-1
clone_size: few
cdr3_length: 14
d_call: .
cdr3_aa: CASSDPNPSNEQFF
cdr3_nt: TGCGCCAGCTCGGACCCAAACCCCTCCAATGAGCAGTTCTTC

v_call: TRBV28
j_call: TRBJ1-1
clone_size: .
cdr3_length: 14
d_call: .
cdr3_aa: CASSPSLLNTEAFF
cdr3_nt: TGTGCCAGCAGTCCTTCACTATTGAACACTGAAGCTTTCTTT

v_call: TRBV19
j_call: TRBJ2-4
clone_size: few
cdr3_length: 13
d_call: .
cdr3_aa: CASSIRGSNIQYF
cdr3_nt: TGTGCCAGTAGTATCAGGGGTTCGAACATTCAGTACTTC

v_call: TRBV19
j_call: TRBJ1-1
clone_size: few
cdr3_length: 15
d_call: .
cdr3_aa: CASTRWYGPNTEAFF
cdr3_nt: TGTGCCAGTACCCGATGGTATGGGCCGAACACTGAAGCTTTCTTT

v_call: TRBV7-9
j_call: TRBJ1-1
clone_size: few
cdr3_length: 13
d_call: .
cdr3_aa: CASSYSWGTEAFF
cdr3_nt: TGTGCCAGCAGCTATTCATGGGGCACTGAAGCTTTCTTT

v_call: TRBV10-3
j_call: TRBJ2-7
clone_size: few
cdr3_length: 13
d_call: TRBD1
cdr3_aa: CATAGTGGHEQYF
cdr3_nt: TGTGCCACAGCCGGGACAGGGGGCCACGAGCAGTACTTC

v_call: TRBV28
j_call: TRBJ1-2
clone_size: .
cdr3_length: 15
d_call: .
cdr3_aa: CASTDAGPTNYGYTF
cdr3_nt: TGTGCCAGCACCGACGCAGGGCCTACTAACTATGGCTACACCTTC

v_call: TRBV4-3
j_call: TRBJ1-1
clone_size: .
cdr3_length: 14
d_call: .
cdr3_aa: CASSQDGGGREAFF
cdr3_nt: TGCGCCAGCAGCCAAGATGGGGGAGGCCGTGAAGCTTTCTTT

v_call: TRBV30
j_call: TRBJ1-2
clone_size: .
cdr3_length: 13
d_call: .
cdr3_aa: CAWSVGGTYGYTF
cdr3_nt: TGTGCCTGGAGTGTAGGGGGGACCTATGGCTACACCTTC

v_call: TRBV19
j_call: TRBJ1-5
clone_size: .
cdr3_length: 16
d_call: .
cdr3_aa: CASSIDRNEEDQPQHF
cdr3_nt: TGTGCCAGTAGTATAGACAGGAACGAGGAGGATCAGCCCCAGCATTTT

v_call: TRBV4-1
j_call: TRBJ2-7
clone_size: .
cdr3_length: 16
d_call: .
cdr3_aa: CASSQVGGGRKHEQYF
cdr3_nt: TGCGCCAGCAGCCAAGTCGGAGGGGGCAGGAAACACGAGCAGTACTTC

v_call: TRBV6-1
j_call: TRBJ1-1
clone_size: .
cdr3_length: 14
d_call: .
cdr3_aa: CASSEYLEGTEAFF
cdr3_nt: TGTGCCAGCAGTGAATATCTGGAGGGGACTGAAGCTTTCTTT

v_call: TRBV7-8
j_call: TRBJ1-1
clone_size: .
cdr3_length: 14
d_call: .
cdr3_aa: CASSPAEENTEAFF
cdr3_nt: TGTGCCAGCAGCCCGGCAGAGGAGAACACTGAAGCTTTCTTT

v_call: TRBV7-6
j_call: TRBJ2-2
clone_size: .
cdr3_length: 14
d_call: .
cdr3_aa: CASSLAGTTGELFF
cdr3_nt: TGTGCCAGCAGCTTAGCGGGGACAACCGGGGAGCTGTTTTTT